This T cell receptor beta chain is drawn from a study of CD8+ T cells in alopecia areata. Broader study findings: Sequenced scalp T cells also include alphabeta T cells resident in normal skin. Amid tofacitinib therapy, many expanded lesional clones stayed present in scalp and blood. In scalp, tofacitinib significantly decreased clonality and expanded CD8+ clones among the top 100.

cDNA serving as the sequencing template came from extracted, reverse transcribed RNA. TCRdb's copy holds only in-frame clones and misses some; the assay was immunoSEQ multiplex PCR. Here the sample spans roughly 6,600 clones, around 70% being singletons. As to treatment: oral pan-JAK inhibitor, 5-10 mg twice daily. Alopecia areata patients provided lesional scalp punch biopsies and peripheral blood, both collected for the study. This clone appeared a few times. The antigen is not known. Germline lookup yields CDR1 MRHNA and CDR2 SNTAGT. The CDR3 is 13 residues long. V dropped 2 bases and J dropped 5 bases, with 7 bases sitting between them.

The sequencing here drew on skin, taken at week 4, from a patient treated with tofacitinib. The receptor was isolated from a human donor with alopecia areata. The chain employs TRBV6-4 and TRBJ2-1; D gene unclear. The CDR3 protein is CASSDTANNEQFF. The CDR3 DNA follows: TGTGCCAGCAGTGACACGGCTAACAATGAGCAGTTCTTC.